A selection of T cell receptor beta chains follows, all from one sample in a study of T cell responses to AZD1222 COVID-19 vaccine. Profiled with immunoSEQ multiplex PCR; TCRdb holds only in-frame clones, not every one. The sample yields roughly 180,000 clones, 80% to 90% seen once. Source: peripheral blood, taken on day 0 of AZD1222 vaccination. Every receptor here comes from an adult in good health. CDR3s leave out the opening cysteine and the closing phenylalanine or tryptophan.

v_call	j_call	cdr3_aa
TRBV27	TRBJ2-3	ASSPTGAHDTQY
TRBV6-5	TRBJ2-3	ASRITRGDTQY
TRBV4-1	TRBJ2-5	ASSQGMGRAETQY
TRBV5-1	TRBJ2-5	ASSTRAPQETQY
TRBV7-9	TRBJ2-5	ASSRTSKQETQY
TRBV4-3	TRBJ1-1	ASSRGQRMNTEAF
TRBV7-6	TRBJ1-1	ASSLGTGMYTEAF
TRBV6-4	TRBJ1-5	ASSGTGKPNQPQH
TRBV28	TRBJ2-1	ASRDRGYSHNEQF
TRBV9	TRBJ1-1	ASSVVDMNTEAF
TRBV9	TRBJ1-2	ASSGDTALNYGYT
TRBV27	TRBJ2-2	ASRFRGPGELF
TRBV7-9	TRBJ1-1	ASSLNRPEFTEAF
TRBV19	TRBJ1-2	ASSPGGRANYGYT
TRBV4-1	TRBJ1-5	ASRRTSEVDQPQH
TRBV21-1	TRBJ2-1	ASTAIGLAGECSYNEQF
TRBV21-1	TRBJ2-3	ASSPRTGGGDTQY
TRBV4-2	TRBJ1-2	ASSQELPDYGYT
TRBV30	TRBJ2-7	AWRVVGFQGDYEQY
TRBV7-9	TRBJ2-3	ASSPAQTGDIDTQY
TRBV10-3	TRBJ1-2	AITEDRSDYGYT
TRBV27	TRBJ1-6	ASRNRPSSYNSPLH